Listed below are T cell receptor beta chains from one sample, sequenced in a study of blood T cell repertoires in COVID-19. Profiling relied on immunoSEQ multiplex PCR, and the TCRdb table lists in-frame clones only, not all of them. The table lists tens of thousands of clones, 86% of them singletons. Sequencing was performed on peripheral blood. The receptor source for this set is a man in his forties or fifties with active or convalescent COVID-19. CDR3s include the opening cysteine and the closing phenylalanine or tryptophan. The D gene is left open where the match is weak. Rows give clone size only sometimes, using once, few, many, or a class for an expanded clone.

J | D | V | size | CDR3 | DNA
TRBJ1-5 | TRBD1 | TRBV5-6 | once | CASSAADRGTYSNQPQHF | TGTGCCAGCAGCGCCGCGGACAGGGGTACTTATAGCAATCAGCCCCAGCATTTT
TRBJ2-5 | . | TRBV12-5 | once | CASGQGKLETQYF | TGTGCTAGTGGCCAGGGGAAGCTAGAGACCCAGTACTTC
TRBJ1-6 | TRBD1 | TRBV6-5 | . | CASRRQGGSPLHF | TGTGCCAGCAGGCGACAGGGCGGTTCACCCCTCCACTTT
TRBJ2-7 | . | TRBV11-2 | . | CASSLERYEQYF | TGTGCCAGCAGCTTAGAGAGGTACGAGCAGTACTTC
TRBJ2-7 | . | TRBV7-9 | . | CASSLEPTGRFSYEQYF | TGTGCCAGCAGCTTAGAACCCACAGGGCGATTCTCCTACGAGCAGTACTTC
TRBJ2-5 | . | TRBV24-1 | . | CATSDLSDRSSQETQYF | TGTGCCACCAGTGATTTATCGGACAGATCCTCTCAAGAGACCCAGTACTTC
TRBJ2-7 | . | TRBV30 | once | CAWSTSGYEQYF | TGTGCCTGGAGTACCTCGGGCTACGAGCAGTACTTC
TRBJ2-1 | TRBD2 | TRBV5-6 | few | CASSLAGTSGGNEQFF | TGTGCCAGCAGCTTGGCGGGGACTAGCGGGGGAAATGAGCAGTTCTTC
TRBJ1-2 | TRBD1 | TRBV6-5 | . | CASWPGGRIAYGYTF | TGTGCCAGCTGGCCAGGGGGACGAATTGCTTATGGCTACACCTTC
TRBJ1-5 | . | TRBV5-7 | . | CARPNPTGSERGEPQHF | TGTGCCAGGCCAAACCCCACAGGGTCGGAGAGGGGTGAGCCCCAGCATTTT
TRBJ2-3 | TRBD1 | TRBV5-1 | . | CASKDDRVNTDTQYF | TGCGCCAGCAAGGATGACAGGGTTAACACAGATACGCAGTATTTT
TRBJ2-2 | . | TRBV19 | . | CASSIGGNTGELFF | TGTGCCAGTAGTATAGGCGGGAACACCGGGGAGCTGTTTTTT
TRBJ2-1 | TRBD2 | TRBV4-2 | . | CASSHVAREFSGRYNEQFF | TGTGCCAGCAGCCACGTGGCCCGGGAGTTTAGCGGGAGGTACAATGAGCAGTTCTTC
TRBJ2-5 | . | TRBV15 | . | CATSQRRDALTQYF | TGTGCCACCAGCCAACGACGGGATGCCCTAACCCAGTACTTC
TRBJ1-1 | . | TRBV7-8 | . | CASSLDLEAFF | TGTGCCAGCAGCTTAGATTTAGAAGCTTTCTTT
TRBJ2-3 | TRBD2 | TRBV2 | . | CASSEMARRLAISTDTQYF | TGTGCCAGCAGTGAAATGGCAAGGCGACTAGCGATCAGCACAGATACGCAGTATTTT
TRBJ2-6 | . | TRBV28 | . | CASSYGAGVSGANVLTF | TGTGCCAGCAGTTATGGGGCAGGGGTCTCTGGGGCCAACGTCCTGACTTTC
TRBJ2-5 | . | TRBV13 | . | CASSIGVEETQYF | TGTGCCAGCAGTATCGGGGTGGAGGAGACCCAGTACTTC
TRBJ2-7 | TRBD1 | TRBV6-1 | . | CASSELRQGQYF | TGTGCCAGCAGTGAACTTCGACAGGGTCAGTACTTC
TRBJ2-5 | TRBD1 | TRBV11-1 | . | CASSLSGGLETQYF | TGTGCCAGCAGCTTATCAGGGGGCCTCGAGACCCAGTACTTC
TRBJ2-5 | TRBD1 | TRBV11-2 | . | CASSLGTGWQETQYF | TGTGCCAGCAGCTTAGGGACAGGTTGGCAAGAGACCCAGTACTTC
TRBJ1-1 | TRBD1 | TRBV19 | . | CASKTGKMNTEAFF | TGTGCCAGCAAGACAGGGAAAATGAACACTGAAGCTTTCTTT
TRBJ1-6 | TRBD1 | TRBV5-1 | . | CASSSRTGQDSPLHF | TGCGCCAGCAGCAGTCGGACAGGGCAGGACTCACCCCTCCACTTT
TRBJ2-7 | . | TRBV11-2 | . | CASRTPRGHPYEQYF | TGTGCCAGCAGGACCCCCAGGGGCCACCCCTACGAGCAGTACTTC
TRBJ1-5 | TRBD1 | TRBV6-2/TRBV6-3 | . | CASSYRGHSNQPQHF | TGTGCCAGCAGTTACAGGGGGCATAGCAATCAGCCCCAGCATTTT
TRBJ1-1 | . | TRBV10-3 | . | CAISESGFSPGENTEAFF | TGTGCCATCAGTGAGTCGGGGTTTAGTCCCGGGGAGAACACTGAAGCTTTCTTT
TRBJ1-3 | . | TRBV7-2 | . | CASSLKGGGNTIYF | TGTGCCAGCAGCTTAAAAGGAGGTGGAAACACCATATATTTT
TRBJ1-1 | . | TRBV25-1 | once | CASSEYREGTEAFF | TGTGCCAGCAGTGAATATCGGGAGGGAACTGAAGCTTTCTTT
TRBJ1-2 | . | TRBV28 | . | CASSRPGYGYTF | TGTGCCAGCAGCAGACCAGGCTATGGCTACACCTTC
TRBJ2-5 | . | TRBV7-9 | . | CASSYREYSETQYF | TGTGCCAGCAGTTACAGGGAATATAGTGAGACCCAGTACTTC
TRBJ2-3 | TRBD2 | TRBV5-1 | many | CASSFGTLRGGQTDTQYF | TGCGCCAGCAGCTTTGGTACACTCCGGGGGGGTCAAACAGATACGCAGTATTTT
TRBJ1-3 | . | TRBV10-1 | many | CATPLFSGNTIYF | TGCGCCACCCCCTTATTCTCTGGAAACACCATATATTTT
TRBJ1-5 | TRBD1 | TRBV27 | . | CASRRTGQGAQPQHF | TGTGCCAGCAGGCGCACGGGCCAGGGGGCACAGCCCCAGCATTTT
TRBJ1-1 | . | TRBV28 | . | CASSEQGTGTEAFF | TGTGCCAGCAGTGAACAGGGTACTGGCACTGAAGCTTTCTTT
TRBJ2-3 | TRBD2 | TRBV5-1 | . | CASSLGAGGITDTQYF | TGCGCCAGCAGCTTGGGAGCGGGGGGAATCACAGATACGCAGTATTTT
TRBJ2-5 | TRBD2 | TRBV4-1 | . | CASSHPSGRPGEETQYF | TGCGCCAGCAGCCACCCTAGCGGGAGGCCCGGGGAGGAGACCCAGTACTTC
TRBJ1-2 | . | TRBV28 | . | CASVEALTYGYTF | TGTGCCAGCGTGGAGGCACTTACTTATGGCTACACCTTC
TRBJ2-6 | . | TRBV15 | . | CATSREVGPGANVLTF | TGTGCCACCAGCAGAGAGGTCGGTCCTGGGGCCAACGTCCTGACTTTC